The clone carrying this TCR beta chain was picked up a small number of times. Its target is unknown. The data stem from a study of blood T cells in healthy people across ages. Study conclusions and caveats: Diversity figures based on one million T cells were deemed too low. Donors of long life had a larger count of naive CD4+ cells and greater diversity than aged donors.

CDR1 MNHEY and CDR2 SVGAGI come from the germline V gene. The CDR3 length is 16 residues. V lost 2 bases, J lost 7 bases, and 18 bases lay in between. A J-beta primer mix and a sample-barcoded 5' primer were used in a second PCR of about 7 to 12 cycles. The authors tagged each cDNA molecule using a template-switch adaptor with 12 random nucleotides. MiXCR, run by TCRdb on the 5' RACE reads, gives a single entry per CDR3 protein. The sample lists about 830,000 distinct CDR3 sequences, about 62% occurring once. The V and J genes are TRBV6-5 and TRBJ1-5; D perhaps matches TRBD1 (5 bases). The sequenced material came from blood. The clonotype was recovered from a man in his thirties or forties in good health. The CDR3 is CASSYRTPGAGQPQHF. The CDR3 DNA reads as TGTGCCAGCAGTTACCGTACCCCCGGGGCGGGGCAGCCCCAGCATTTT.